The present T cell receptor (beta chain) was sequenced within a study of post-analysis software for immune sequencing data. Study-wide results and caveats: Strong same-batch co-clustering of samples appeared with F measure clustering. TRBV5-6, TRBV5-1 and TRBV20-1 belonged to a set of roughly 5 TRBV segments that were more frequent in patients than controls. Versus controls, multiple sclerosis patients showed significantly lower diversity (normalized Chao1).

The V gene's germline CDR1 is DFQATT and CDR2 SNEGSKA (reference sequence). J was trimmed by 2 bases and V by 4 bases; bases with no gene match: 5. The length of the CDR3 is 15 residues. Regarding this clonotype: No antigen is known for it.

cDNA libraries of TCR beta carried unique molecular identifiers. A single record per CDR3 protein comes from TCRdb applying MiXCR to the PCR reads. The sample contains about 820,000 distinct CDR3 sequences, roughly half of which appear only once. This receptor was identified in a girl aged 5 to 17 with multiple sclerosis. The chain carries TRBV20-1 and TRBJ2-5; the match to TRBD2 covers 12 bases. The sample was blood. The CDR3 reads CSATPTSGGQETQYF. The DNA of the CDR3 is TGCAGTGCTACACCGACTAGCGGGGGACAAGAGACCCAGTACTTC.